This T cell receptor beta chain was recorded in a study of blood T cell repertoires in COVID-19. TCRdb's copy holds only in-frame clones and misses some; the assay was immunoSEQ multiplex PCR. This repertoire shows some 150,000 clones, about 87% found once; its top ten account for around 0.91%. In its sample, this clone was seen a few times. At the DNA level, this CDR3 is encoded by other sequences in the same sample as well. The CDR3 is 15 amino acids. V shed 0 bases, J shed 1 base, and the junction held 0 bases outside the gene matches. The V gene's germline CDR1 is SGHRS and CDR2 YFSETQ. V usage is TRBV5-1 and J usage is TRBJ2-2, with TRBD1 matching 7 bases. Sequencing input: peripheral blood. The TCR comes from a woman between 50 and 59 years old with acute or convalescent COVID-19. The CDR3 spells CASSLGQGNTGELFF. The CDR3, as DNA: TGCGCCAGCAGCTTGGGACAGGGGAACACCGGGGAGCTGTTTTTT.